This record covers a single T cell receptor (beta chain). Its target is unknown. The PCR ran on 60 Vbeta and 13 Jbeta primers. Measured with immunoSEQ multiplex PCR; TCRdb has only the in-frame clones, and not every one. This specimen shows just over 200,000 clones; the ten leading clones hold about 1%. The CDR3 runs to 14 residues. V lost 3 bases, J lost 6 bases, and 6 bases stayed unmatched. Germline CDR1 is MNHEY and CDR2 is SVGAGI. The sample comes from a study of cytomegalovirus exposure and HLA in healthy donors. General study points: Earlier findings revealed that most TCR beta V segments proved productive either about 90% or about 30% of the time. Across HLA loci, a later analysis found differing TCR association rates, with DRB1 most and HLA-C fewest. Researchers had no immune exposure information except CMV serostatus available.

Every donor was a healthy person donating bone marrow. Material: PBMCs. This TCR derives from a girl aged 2-10 years in good health and CMV-seropositive. The chain combines TRBV6-5 with TRBJ1-2; TRBD1 matches at 8 bases. The CDR3 coding sequence is TGTGCCAGCAGTTATCAGGGGGCTGTGGATGGCTACACCTTC. Its protein product is CASSYQGAVDGYTF.